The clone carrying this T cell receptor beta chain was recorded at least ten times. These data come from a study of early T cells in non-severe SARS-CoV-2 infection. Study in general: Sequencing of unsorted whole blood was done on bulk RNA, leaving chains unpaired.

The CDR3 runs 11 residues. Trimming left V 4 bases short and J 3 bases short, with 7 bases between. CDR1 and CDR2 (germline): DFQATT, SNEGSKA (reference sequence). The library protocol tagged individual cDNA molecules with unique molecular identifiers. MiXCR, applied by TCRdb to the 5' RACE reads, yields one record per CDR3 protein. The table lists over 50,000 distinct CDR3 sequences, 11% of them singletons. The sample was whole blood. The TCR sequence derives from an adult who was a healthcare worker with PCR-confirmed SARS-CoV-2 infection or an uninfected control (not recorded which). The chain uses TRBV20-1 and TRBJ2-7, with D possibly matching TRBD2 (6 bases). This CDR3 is CSATGLYEQYF. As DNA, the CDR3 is TGCAGTGCTACGGGACTCTACGAGCAGTACTTC.